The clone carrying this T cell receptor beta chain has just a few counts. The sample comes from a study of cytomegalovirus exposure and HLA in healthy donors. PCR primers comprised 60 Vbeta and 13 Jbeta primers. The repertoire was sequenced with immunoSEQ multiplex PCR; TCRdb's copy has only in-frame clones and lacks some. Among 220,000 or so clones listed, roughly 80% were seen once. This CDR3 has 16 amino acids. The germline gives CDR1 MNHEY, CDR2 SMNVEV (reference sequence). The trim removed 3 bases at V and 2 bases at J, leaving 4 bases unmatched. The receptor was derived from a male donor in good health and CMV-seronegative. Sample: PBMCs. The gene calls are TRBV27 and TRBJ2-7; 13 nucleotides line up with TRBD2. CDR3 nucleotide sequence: TGTGCCAGCAGTTTCCTCACTAGCGGGAGGGCCTACGAGCAGTACTTC. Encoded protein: CASSFLTSGRAYEQYF.